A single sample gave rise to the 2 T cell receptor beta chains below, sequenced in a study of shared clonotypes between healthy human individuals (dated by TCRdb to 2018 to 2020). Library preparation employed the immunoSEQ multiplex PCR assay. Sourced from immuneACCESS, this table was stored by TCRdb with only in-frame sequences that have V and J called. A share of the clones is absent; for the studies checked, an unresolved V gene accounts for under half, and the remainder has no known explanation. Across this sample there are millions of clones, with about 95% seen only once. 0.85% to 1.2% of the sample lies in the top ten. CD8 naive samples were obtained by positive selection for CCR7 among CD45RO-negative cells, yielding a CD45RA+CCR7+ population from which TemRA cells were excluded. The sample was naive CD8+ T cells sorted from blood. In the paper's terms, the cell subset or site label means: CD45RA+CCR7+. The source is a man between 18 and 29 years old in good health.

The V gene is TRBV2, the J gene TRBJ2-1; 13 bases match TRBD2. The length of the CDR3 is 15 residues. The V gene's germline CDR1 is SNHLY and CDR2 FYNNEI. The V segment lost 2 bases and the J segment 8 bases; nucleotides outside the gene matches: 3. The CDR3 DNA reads TGTGCCAGCAGTGAAACTAGCGGGGGGGCGGATGAGCAGTTCTTC. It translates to CASSETSGGADEQFF.

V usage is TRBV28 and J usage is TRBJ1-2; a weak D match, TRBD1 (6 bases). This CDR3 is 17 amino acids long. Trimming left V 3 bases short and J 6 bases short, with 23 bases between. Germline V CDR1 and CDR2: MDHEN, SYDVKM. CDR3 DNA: TGTGCCAGCAGTTTTAGGTTAGGGGGGCGGCCCTCGGATGGCTACACCTTC. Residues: CASSFRLGGRPSDGYTF.